Sequencing of this T cell receptor beta chain was carried out in a study of cytomegalovirus exposure and HLA in healthy donors. Study outcomes and limitations: Presence/absence analyses rested on an assumption that sequencing depth was roughly uniform across donors. The study carried out a later analysis of TCR beta sequences. It associated some 18,000 of them with specific HLA alleles at a false discovery rate of 0.05. A later analysis found that most CMV-associated TCR beta chains appeared HLA-restricted.

The germline V and J ends were trimmed by 8 bases and 8 bases, with 10 bases remaining between them. The germline CDR1 and CDR2 sequences are MDHEN and SYDVKM. The CDR3 is 11 residues long. Comment on this clone: Antigen: not known.

PCR was performed using 60 Vbeta and 13 Jbeta primers. The repertoire was sequenced with immunoSEQ multiplex PCR; TCRdb's copy has only in-frame clones and lacks some. The sample shows about 98,000 clones, roughly 77% of them seen only once. The receptor was derived from a man aged 35 to 55 in good health and CMV-seronegative. The genes are TRBV28 and TRBJ2-1, with D perhaps TRBD1 (6 bases). The sequenced material came from PBMCs. CDR3 DNA sequence: TGTGCCAGCGGCAGGGGCCATGAGCAGTTCTTC. Its protein is CASGRGHEQFF.